The 29 T cell receptor beta chains presented below share a single source sample, sequenced in a study of tumor-infiltrating lymphocytes in primary liver carcinoma. Between roughly 18 and 30 mg of unsorted bulk tissue served as the source from which RNA and DNA were co-extracted. Starting material of 500 to 600 ng total RNA yielded TCR beta cDNA via a constant-region primer. Libraries for TCR beta were built through three nested multiplex PCR rounds, which together made up a slightly modified ARM-PCR procedure. A C-beta reverse primer was combined with TRBV1-TRBV30 forward primers in the first two PCR rounds, and each round had approximately 9 cycles. TCRdb re-derived calls from the multiplex PCR reads in MiXCR, one entry per CDR3 protein. The table records approximately 110,000 distinct CDR3 sequences, around 62% of them present only once. Sequences were obtained from liver tumor tissue from sampling region 1. Subset in this sample: tumor region T1, superior pole. All receptors come from a woman aged 60 to 75 with primary liver carcinoma and hepatitis B virus infection.

Only a few counts were recorded for this clonotype. This chain connects TRBV5-1 to TRBJ2-7; D gene unclear. Germline assignment: CDR1 SGHRS and CDR2 YFSETQ. This CDR3 has 19 amino acids. V was shortened by 4 bases and J by 1 base, with 27 bases between the two germline ends. CDR3 sequence reads: CASSPGRIDSLFLSYEQYF. Written as DNA, the CDR3 is TGCGCCAGCAGCCCCGGACGGATAGACTCGCTCTTCCTATCCTACGAGCAGTACTTC.

This clonotype has only a few counts. V usage is TRBV14 and J usage is TRBJ2-7, with TRBD2 as a possible D gene (6 bases). CDR1 SGHDN and CDR2 FVKESK come from the germline V gene. The CDR3 contains 16 residues. Trimming took 0 bases from V and 3 from J, leaving 15 bases between them. The CDR3 nucleotides are TGTGCCAGCAGCCAAGACGTAAAGCGGGCCCTCTACGAGCAGTACTTC. Protein sequence: CASSQDVKRALYEQYF.

The gene calls are TRBV10-3 and TRBJ2-5, with 10 bases lining up with TRBD2. The J segment lost 2 bases and the V segment lost 6 bases, leaving 3 bases of the junction unmatched. Germline CDR1 ENHRY, CDR2 SYGVKD. The CDR3 runs 14 residues. The CDR3 is CAIRSSGSQETQYF. The CDR3 nucleotides read TGTGCCATCAGATCTAGCGGGAGTCAAGAGACCCAGTACTTC.

Of note for this clonotype: One junction end disagrees with the germline gene, perhaps due to a read error. The V gene is TRBV12-3 or TRBV12-4, the J gene TRBJ2-1, with D unclear. This CDR3 comprises 13 residues. The CDR3 is CACSLDLGNEQFF. The CDR3 DNA follows: TGTGCCTGCAGTTTGGATCTGGGCAATGAGCAGTTCTTC.

This clonotype was picked up many times. V gene TRBV6-5 combines with J gene TRBJ2-7, with 7 nucleotides matching TRBD1. CDR3 length: 12 residues. V gave up 4 bases and J gave up 7 bases; unmatched junction bases: 4. Per the germline V gene, CDR1 is MNHEY and CDR2 is SVGAGI. The CDR3, as DNA: TGTGCCAGCAGTTCGACAGGGATTGAGCAGTACTTC. This codes for CASSSTGIEQYF.

To note about this clonotype: A read error may account for a junction end that differs from germline. The chain uses TRBV5-1 and TRBJ2-2; D might be TRBD2 (5 bases). Germline V gene data show CDR1 as SGHRS and CDR2 as YFSETQ. The CDR3 runs 14 residues. The CDR3 bases are TGCGCCTGCAAAGGTTCGCTAGGGCCCGGGGAGCTATTTTTT. This codes for CACKGSLGPGELFF.

This clonotype has a handful of counts. This chain connects TRBV13 to TRBJ2-1, with TRBD2 as a possible D gene (6 bases). The CDR3 is 15 residues long. V was trimmed by 5 bases and J by 0 bases, leaving 11 bases between them. Germline loops: CDR1 PRHDT, CDR2 FYEKMQ (reference sequence). The CDR3 DNA follows: TGTGCCAGCAGCACCGGGACTGCCTCCTACAATGAGCAGTTCTTC. This sequence encodes CASSTGTASYNEQFF.

On this clonotype itself: The CDR3 ends on some other residue instead of the conserved phenylalanine or tryptophan, so this is likely a read error. This chain links TRBV7-9 with TRBJ2-2; possibly TRBD2 for D (6 bases). The CDR3 runs 14 residues. Trimming removed 8 bases at V and 4 bases at J, with 14 bases between. Germline CDR1 is SEHNR and CDR2 is FQNEAQ (reference sequence). CDR3 DNA: TGTGCCAGCTTGGAGGGTACGATCACCGGGGAGCTGTTTCTT. Encoded protein: CASLEGTITGELFL.

With respect to this clonotype: Given a much more abundant clone one base away, this may be a read error. The chain recombines TRBV30 with TRBJ1-5, with TRBD1 as a possible D gene (5 bases). The CDR3 is 13 amino acids. The ends were cut back, 2 bases at V and 6 bases at J, with 11 bases in the middle. Per the germline V gene, CDR1 is GTSNPN and CDR2 is SVGIG (reference sequence). CDR3 in DNA: TGTGCCTGGAGTCGCGGGGGTTCTCAGCCCCAGCATTTT. Residues: CAWSRGGSQPQHF.

As regards this clonotype: A much larger clone differs by one base, so this may be a read error. J is TRBJ2-3 and V is TRBV4-1; maybe TRBD2 (6 bases). The CDR3 covers 14 residues. CDR1 is MGHRA, CDR2 YSYEKL, per germline. The CDR3 sequence is CVSSQERGRDTQYF. The CDR3 nucleotides are TGCGTCAGCAGCCAAGAAAGAGGGAGGGATACGCAGTATTTT.

Turning to this clonotype: Lacking the conserved final phenylalanine or tryptophan, this CDR3 likely reflects a read error. The chain uses TRBV28 and TRBJ2-1; no firm D call. Trimming removed 5 bases at V and 4 bases at J, with 12 bases between. Germline assignment: CDR1 MDHEN and CDR2 SYDVKM. This CDR3 contains 14 residues. The CDR3 nucleotides read TGTGCCAGCAGTCCACATCTAAGGTACAATGAGCAGTTCATC. As protein: CASSPHLRYNEQFI.

CDR3 sequence reads: CASSLALDYGYTF. The CDR3 DNA is TGTGCCAGCAGCTTAGCGCTTGACTATGGCTACACCTTC. The rearrangement links TRBV7-8 to TRBJ1-2; D unclear. CDR1 is SGHVS, CDR2 FQNEAQ, per germline. The CDR3 totals 13 residues. The V gene lost 0 bases and the J gene lost 3 bases, with 5 bases spanning the gap.

This clonotype was counted only a few times. The chain uses TRBV28 and TRBJ2-4; weak D call: TRBD1 (6 bases). The germline V gene encodes CDR1 MDHEN and CDR2 SYDVKM. This CDR3 contains 21 residues. With 4 bases removed from V and 0 bases from J, the gap between germline ends came to 28 bases. The chain's CDR3 is CASSSRTFVPEGQLAKNIQYF. The CDR3 DNA sequence: TGTGCCAGCAGTTCCCGTACATTCGTTCCAGAGGGACAATTAGCCAAAAACATTCAGTACTTC.

Note on this clonotype: Germline and junction disagree at one end, which may indicate a read error. The genes are TRBV11-2 and TRBJ2-1; 8 bases are a match to TRBD1. The CDR3 has 13 residues. Germline CDR1 and CDR2: SGHAT and FQNNGV. The CDR3 sequence: CARSLDRDNEQLF. The CDR3 DNA reads TGTGCCAGGAGCTTGGACAGGGACAATGAGCAGCTCTTC.

There are many counts of this clonotype. As DNA, the CDR3 is TGCGCCAGCAGCCACCCGATGGACACCATATATTTT. Its translation is CASSHPMDTIYF. This chain uses TRBV4-1 with TRBJ1-3; D unresolved. Per germline, CDR1 MGHRA and CDR2 YSYEKL. V lost 3 bases and J lost 8, with 8 bases in between. This CDR3 has 12 amino acids.

The chain has TRBV4-1 and TRBJ2-5; TRBD2 matches at 10 bases. This CDR3 is built from 18 residues. The trim removed 1 base at V and 5 bases at J, leaving 13 bases unmatched. Per the germline V gene, CDR1 is MGHRA and CDR2 is YSYEKL. The CDR3 DNA reads TGCGCCAGCAGCCAAGTGAATTGGGGAACTAGCGGGGAGGAGACCCAGTACTTC. Protein: CASSQVNWGTSGEETQYF.

Concerning this clonotype itself: One base away lies a much larger clone, so this may be a sequencing read error. The chain links TRBV6-1 to TRBJ2-2, with D possibly matching TRBD2 (6 bases). The length of the CDR3 is 15 residues. Per the germline V gene, CDR1 is MNHNS and CDR2 is SASEGT. The CDR3 loop is CASSWGLTNTGEPFF. Here the CDR3 DNA reads TGTGCCAGCAGTTGGGGACTGACCAACACCGGGGAGCCGTTTTTT.

Regarding this clonotype: Lacking the conserved final phenylalanine or tryptophan, this CDR3 likely reflects a read error. The genes are TRBV5-4 and TRBJ1-2; tentatively, D is TRBD1 (5 bases). Trimming left V 0 bases short and J 4 bases short, with 16 bases between. This CDR3 has 16 residues. The germline gives CDR1 SGHNT, CDR2 YYREEE (reference sequence). CDR3 DNA: TGTGCCAGCAGCTTGGAAGGCAGGGATTCCTCCTATGGCTACACCCTC. Its translation: CASSLEGRDSSYGYTL.

The count of this clonotype is one. The CDR3 bases are TGCAGTGCTCTCACAGGCCTCGGGCAGCCCCAGCATTTT. It translates to CSALTGLGQPQHF. This chain uses TRBV20-1 with TRBJ1-5; D might be TRBD1 (5 bases). V lost 5 bases to trimming and J lost 7 bases, with 15 bases between them. The CDR3 is made up of 13 amino acids. Germline V gene data show CDR1 as DFQATT and CDR2 as SNEGSKA (reference sequence).

This rearrangement joins TRBV6-1 to TRBJ2-1; D is unresolved. Deletions cut 5 bases from V and 7 bases from J, with 12 bases between. CDR1 and CDR2 from the germline V gene are MNHNS and SASEGT. The CDR3 runs 13 residues. The CDR3 DNA is TGTGCCAGCAGTAAATTGAGATGGAATGAGCAGTTCTTC. Translating gives CASSKLRWNEQFF.

With regard to this clonotype: Sequence at one end of the junction differs from germline and may be a read error. The CDR3 DNA follows: TGTGCCAACAGCTTAGGGCTATCAGGGACAGACGATGGCTACACCTTC. Protein sequence: CANSLGLSGTDDGYTF. The chain couples TRBV7-9 to TRBJ1-2; 7 positions match TRBD1. Germline V gene lookup returns CDR1 SEHNR and CDR2 FQNEAQ (reference sequence). The CDR3 is 16 residues long.

The chain joins TRBV6-2 or TRBV6-3 to TRBJ2-2, with a weak D call TRBD2 (6 bases). Germline V CDR1 and CDR2: MNHEY, SVGEGT. This CDR3 contains 16 residues. The ends were cut back, 3 bases at V and 8 bases at J, with 19 bases in the middle. This CDR3 is CASSYPGGMAKGELFF. The CDR3 region has the DNA TGTGCCAGCAGTTATCCTGGCGGGATGGCCAAGGGGGAGCTGTTTTTT.

Many counts were recorded for this clonotype. The rearrangement joins TRBV29-1 to TRBJ2-1, with TRBD1 identical over 11 bases. CDR1 and CDR2 from the germline V gene are SQVTM and ANQGSEA. V lost 6 bases to trimming and J lost 9 bases; unmatched junction nucleotides: 10. The CDR3 covers 14 residues. Written as DNA, the CDR3 is TGCAGCGTCGGCCGGGACAGGGGGATGAGTGAGCAGTTCTTC. It specifies CSVGRDRGMSEQFF.

Concerning this clonotype itself: This may arise from a read error, as a much more abundant clone is one base away. Because it lacks the conserved phenylalanine or tryptophan at the end, this CDR3 is likely a read error. The V and J genes are TRBV4-1 and TRBJ1-1, with unresolved D. V dropped 4 bases and J dropped 8 bases, with 14 bases sitting between them. Looked up from germline, CDR1 is MGHRA and CDR2 is YSYEKL. This CDR3 region has 13 residues. The CDR3 nucleotides read TGCGCCAGCAGCCGTGGACCCGAATCCGAAGCTTTCCTT. Amino acids: CASSRGPESEAFL.

Notes on this clonotype: A read error may explain this, as a much larger clone is one base away. The chain has TRBV10-3 and TRBJ2-5; 9 bases align to TRBD2. The CDR3 totals 13 residues. V shed 11 bases and J 5 bases; nucleotides not matched to a gene: 9. Germline loops: CDR1 ENHRY, CDR2 SYGVKD. For the CDR3, the DNA is TGTGCCGCAGTAGAGCGGGAGGTGGAGACCCAGTACTTC. It codes for CAAVEREVETQYF.

This clonotype came up a few times. This sequence joins TRBV11-2 and TRBJ2-3; D unresolved. V was clipped by 1 base and J by 0 bases, with 5 bases between them. The CDR3 covers 14 residues. Germline V gene sequence: CDR1 SGHAT, CDR2 FQNNGV. The CDR3 protein is CASSLARSTDTQYF. CDR3 coding DNA: TGTGCCAGCAGCTTAGCCAGGAGCACAGATACGCAGTATTTT. Looking up the rest from reference TRBV11-2 and TRBJ2-3 gives the full variable domain: EAGVAQSPRYKIIEKRQSVAFWCNPISGHATLYWYQQILGQGPKLLIQFQNNGVVDDSQLPKDRFSAERLKGVDSTLKIQPAKLEDSAVYLCASSLARSTDTQYFGPGTRLTVL.

Turning to this clonotype: At one of its ends the junction is not consistent with the germline gene, which may arise from a read error. CDR3 sequence: CANSYSVSSGAHNEQFF. The CDR3 DNA is TGTGCCAACAGTTACTCGGTGTCATCGGGGGCGCATAATGAGCAATTCTTC. The J gene is TRBJ2-1, the V gene TRBV6-6; D assignment may be TRBD1 or TRBD2 (6 bases each). CDR3 length equals 17 residues. Germline V lookup: CDR1 MNHNY, CDR2 SVGAGI (reference sequence).

This clonotype was seen many times. The V gene is TRBV4-1, the J gene TRBJ2-7; D is possibly TRBD1 (5 bases). Trimming shortened V by 0 bases and J by 0 bases, and 15 bases separated the two germline ends. The V gene's germline CDR1 is MGHRA and CDR2 YSYEKL. The CDR3 length is 17 residues. CDR3 bases: TGCGCCAGCAGCCAAGAAGGGCCAGGGCTGAGCTCCTACGAGCAGTACTTC. It translates to CASSQEGPGLSSYEQYF.

Notes on this clonotype: A much larger clone differs from this one at a single base, so this may be a read error. The chain carries TRBV5-1 and TRBJ2-2; TRBD2 aligns across 8 bases. The V gene's germline CDR1 is SGHRS and CDR2 YFSETQ. The CDR3 extends over 19 amino acids. V trimming: 1 base; J trimming: 1 base; junction bases outside the gene matches: 12. The CDR3 loop reads CASSLTAVAGLENTGELFF. CDR3 DNA: TGCGCCAGCAGCTTGACCGCGGTAGCGGGGTTGGAGAACACCGGGGAGCTGTTTTTT. The full variable domain, with the rest looked up from reference TRBV5-1 and TRBJ2-2, is KAGVTQTPRYLIKTRGQQVTLSCSPISGHRSVSWYQQTPGQGLQFLFEYFSETQRNKGNFPGRFSGRQFSNSRSEMNVSTLELGDSALYLCASSLTAVAGLENTGELFFGEGSRLTVL.